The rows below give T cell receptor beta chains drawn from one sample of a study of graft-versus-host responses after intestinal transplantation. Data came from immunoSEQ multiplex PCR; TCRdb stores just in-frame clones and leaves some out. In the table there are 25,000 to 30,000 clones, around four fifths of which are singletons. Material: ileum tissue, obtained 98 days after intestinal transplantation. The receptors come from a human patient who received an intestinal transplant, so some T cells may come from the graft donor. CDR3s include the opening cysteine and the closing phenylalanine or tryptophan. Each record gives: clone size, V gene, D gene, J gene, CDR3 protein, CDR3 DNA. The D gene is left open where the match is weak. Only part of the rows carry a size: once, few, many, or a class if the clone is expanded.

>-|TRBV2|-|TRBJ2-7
CASSEGGVESYEQYF
TGTGCCAGCAGTGAAGGGGGAGTAGAGTCCTACGAGCAGTACTTC
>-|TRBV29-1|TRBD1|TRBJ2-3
CSVERAGGTTDTQYF
TGCAGCGTTGAAAGGGCAGGGGGAACCACAGATACGCAGTATTTT
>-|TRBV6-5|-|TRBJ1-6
CATPGGYNSPLHF
TGTGCCACCCCAGGAGGTTATAATTCACCCCTCCACTTT
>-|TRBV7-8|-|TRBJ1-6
CASSLAGASYNSPLHF
TGTGCCAGCAGCTTAGCCGGGGCCTCCTATAATTCACCCCTCCACTTT
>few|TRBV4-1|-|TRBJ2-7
CASSQDRGREQYF
TGCGCCAGCAGCCAAGATCGCGGGCGGGAGCAGTACTTC
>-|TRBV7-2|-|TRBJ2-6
CASSYGGANVLTF
TGTGCCAGCAGCTATGGGGGGGCCAACGTCCTGACTTTC
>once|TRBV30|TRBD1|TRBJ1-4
CARSEGAPNEKLFF
TGTGCCCGCTCGGAGGGGGCACCTAATGAAAAACTGTTTTTT
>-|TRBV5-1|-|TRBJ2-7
CASSLGAVTYEQYF
TGCGCCAGCAGCTTGGGGGCGGTAACCTACGAGCAGTACTTC
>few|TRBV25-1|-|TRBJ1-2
CASSEFGGVGGYTF
TGTGCCAGCAGTGAATTTGGGGGGGTAGGTGGCTACACCTTC
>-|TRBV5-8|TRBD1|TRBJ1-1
CASSLYGTVNTEAFF
TGTGCCAGCAGCTTGTACGGGACAGTGAACACTGAAGCTTTCTTT
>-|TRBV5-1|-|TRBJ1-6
CASSMNLRRNSPLHF
TGCGCCAGCAGCATGAACTTACGGAGGAATTCACCCCTCCACTTT
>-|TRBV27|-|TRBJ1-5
CASSLWAGSGRQPQHF
TGTGCCAGCAGTTTATGGGCAGGGTCAGGGCGTCAGCCCCAGCATTTT
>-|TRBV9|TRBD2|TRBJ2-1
CASSVHTSGGADEQFF
TGTGCCAGCAGCGTACACACTAGCGGGGGGGCCGATGAGCAGTTCTTC
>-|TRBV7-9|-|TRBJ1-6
CASSLGTEVLHF
TGTGCCAGCAGCCTGGGGACCGAAGTCCTCCACTTT
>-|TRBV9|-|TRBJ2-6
CASILRGTDNNVLTF
TGTGCCAGCATCCTCAGGGGTACAGACAACAACGTCCTGACTTTC
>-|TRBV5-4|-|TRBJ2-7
CASSLGDSSYEQYF
TGTGCCAGCAGCTTGGGGGACTCCTCCTACGAGCAGTACTTC
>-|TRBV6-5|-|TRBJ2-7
CASSPGPTPSYEQYF
TGTGCCAGCTCTCCAGGACCTACACCCTCCTACGAGCAGTACTTC
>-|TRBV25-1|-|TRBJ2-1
CASSEYTGGGSFYNEQFF
TGTGCCAGCAGTGAATATACTGGCGGGGGCAGCTTCTACAATGAGCAGTTCTTC
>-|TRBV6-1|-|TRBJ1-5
CASRRDSNQPQHF
TGTGCCAGCAGGAGGGATAGCAATCAGCCCCAGCATTTT
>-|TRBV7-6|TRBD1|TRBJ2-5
CASSLMGQGEAQYF
TGTGCCAGCAGCTTAATGGGACAGGGCGAGGCCCAGTACTTC
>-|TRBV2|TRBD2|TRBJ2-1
CAAEVWGGDLDEQFF
TGTGCCGCAGAGGTTTGGGGGGGGGACCTCGATGAGCAGTTCTTC
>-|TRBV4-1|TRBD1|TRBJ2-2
CASGDRRNTGELFF
TGCGCCAGCGGGGACAGGAGGAACACCGGGGAGCTGTTTTTT
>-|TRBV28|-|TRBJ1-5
CASSLVGGAQPQHF
TGTGCCAGCAGTTTAGTGGGGGGGGCTCAGCCCCAGCATTTT
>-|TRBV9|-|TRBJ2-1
CTQVQGRISYNEQFF
TGTACACAAGTGCAGGGGCGAATCTCCTACAATGAGCAGTTCTTC
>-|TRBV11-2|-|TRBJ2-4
CASSQGAGTSGNIQYF
TGTGCCAGCAGCCAAGGAGCGGGTACCTCGGGGAACATTCAGTACTTC
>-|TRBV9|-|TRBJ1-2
CASSVAGRDLNYGYTF
TGTGCCAGCAGCGTAGCTGGGAGGGACTTAAACTATGGCTACACCTTC
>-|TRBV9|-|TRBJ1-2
CASSSGQQGSYGYTF
TGTGCCAGCAGCAGCGGACAGCAGGGTAGCTATGGCTACACCTTC
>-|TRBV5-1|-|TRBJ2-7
CASSSPTETYEQYF
TGCGCCAGCAGCTCCCCCACAGAGACCTACGAGCAGTACTTC
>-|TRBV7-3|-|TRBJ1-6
CASSLDGYNSPLHF
TGTGCCAGCAGCTTAGACGGCTATAATTCACCCCTCCACTTT
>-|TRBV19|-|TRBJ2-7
CASSSWTNYEQYF
TGTGCCAGTAGTTCCTGGACTAACTACGAGCAGTACTTC
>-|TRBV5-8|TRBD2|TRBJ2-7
CASSLVAGSGNEQYF
TGTGCCAGCAGCTTGGTAGCGGGGTCTGGTAACGAGCAGTACTTC
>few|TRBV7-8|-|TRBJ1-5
CASSLEDSSNQPQHF
TGTGCCAGCAGCTTAGAGGACAGCTCGAATCAGCCCCAGCATTTT
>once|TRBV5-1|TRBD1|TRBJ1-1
CATIPRTGVAMNTEAFF
TGCGCCACCATTCCCCGGACAGGGGTAGCGATGAACACTGAAGCTTTCTTT